This T cell receptor (beta chain) was sequenced for a study of Ad26.COV2.S vaccination and SARS-CoV-2 variants (dated by TCRdb to about 2021). Regarding the study in general: Vaccine-arm donors were drawn from COV1001, a multicentre, randomized, double-blind, placebo-controlled phase I-IIa trial of Ad26.COV2.S in healthy adults. Blinding of investigators to trial group allocation was maintained during experiments and outcome assessment. Ad26.COV2.S was administered intramuscularly at a dose of 5x10^10 or 1x10^11 viral particles, either as one shot or as two shots given 56 days apart. A total of approximately 30 samples were included in the TCR-sequenced set, comprising roughly 20 Ad26.COV2.S vaccine recipients, 5 placebo recipients and 8 SARS-CoV-2 convalescent individuals. Sequencing of the TCRbeta repertoire served to evaluate the specificity and breadth of SARS-CoV-2-reactive T cell receptors following Ad26.COV2.S vaccination. Trial participants were randomized into five groups of five: low-dose or high-dose Ad26.COV2.S given once or twice, or placebo on both occasions. Results and caveats for the whole study, not just this receptor: The authors noted that total T cell responses may have been underestimated by the TCR breadth and depth analyses. Comparing responses between vaccine doses or regimens was not something the study was powered to do. Higher spike-specific TCR breadth was observed in Ad26.COV2.S recipients than in placebo recipients (P = 0.0014). Vaccine and placebo recipients had comparable non-spike TCR breadth, which fits with the vaccine containing only spike. After vaccination, spike-specific CD8+ and CD4+ T cell responses were reported to show substantial breadth.

Comments on this clone: Its cognate antigen has yet to be identified. No per-base quality is available; no much larger clone lies one base away.

The immunoSEQ Assay was used to sequence TCRbeta CDR3 regions. After extraction, genomic DNA underwent amplification by bias-controlled multiplex PCR, followed by high-throughput sequencing. In the original analysis: To quantify the absolute abundance of every unique TCRbeta CDR3 region, sequences were collapsed and filtered. T cell fraction was estimated by normalizing TCRbeta template counts to usable DNA, which was measured by amplifying reference genes present in all nucleated cells. Repertoire TCRs were annotated as SARS-CoV-2-specific when V gene, CDR3 amino acid sequence and J gene were exactly matched to a known reactive TCR set. The reference SARS-CoV-2 TCR set was derived from MIRA and filtered for enrichment in COVID-19-positive ImmuneCODE repertoires, a step that removed public or cross-reactive TCRs. Using the MIRA antigens, annotated TCRs were further analysed by specific ORF or by position within an ORF. Breadth was defined as the number of annotated unique rearrangements divided by the total number of unique productive rearrangements, and depth was defined as the summed frequency of the annotated unique rearrangements. TCR breadth was compared between groups using two-sided Wilcoxon rank-sum tests. This is the immuneACCESS table as TCRdb keeps it, with only in-frame sequences that have V and J called. A part of the clones is gone; compared with another copy, unresolved V genes explain less than half, and the rest is unexplained. V, J and clone size derive from that table, while D and trimming were established from the DNA sequence. This sample holds around 300,000 clones; approximately 86% were observed only once. Over 8.5% of the sample is in the top ten clones.

CDR1 and CDR2 were assigned from the germline V gene as SGDLS and YYNGEE. Taken from cysteine to phenylalanine, the CDR3 has 19 residues. Solely the CDR3 DNA is kept, with 57 bases framed from the first base. V is pared back by 0 bases and J by 1 base, with 21 bases lying between the germline termini. According to the study, the label for this sample's treatment or condition signals: 19 received Ad26.COV2.S at low or high dose, single or two shots; about 5 received placebo; per-sample allocation not given. Repertoires of vaccine and placebo recipients were sequenced from samples taken on day 63 after the first injection. Cohort 1b enrolled about two dozen adults aged 18-55 years at a single site in Boston, USA, between 29 July and 7 August 2020. Ad26.COV2.S consisted of a replication-incompetent adenovirus type 26 vector by which a prefusion-stabilized SARS-CoV-2 spike protein from the original Wuhan strain was expressed.

This TCR came from a person between 18 and 65 years old who received the Ad26.COV2.S COVID-19 vaccine or a placebo. The source was peripheral blood, collected in a trial of Ad26.COV2.S vaccine versus placebo. The sequence links TRBV9 to TRBJ2-3, with the D call perhaps TRBD1 or TRBD2, each one matching 5 bases. The DNA sequence is TGTGCCAGCAGCGTAGACGGGATGGGGGTCAGAAGGGGCACAGATACGCAGTATTTT. It specifies CASSVDGMGVRRGTDTQYF.